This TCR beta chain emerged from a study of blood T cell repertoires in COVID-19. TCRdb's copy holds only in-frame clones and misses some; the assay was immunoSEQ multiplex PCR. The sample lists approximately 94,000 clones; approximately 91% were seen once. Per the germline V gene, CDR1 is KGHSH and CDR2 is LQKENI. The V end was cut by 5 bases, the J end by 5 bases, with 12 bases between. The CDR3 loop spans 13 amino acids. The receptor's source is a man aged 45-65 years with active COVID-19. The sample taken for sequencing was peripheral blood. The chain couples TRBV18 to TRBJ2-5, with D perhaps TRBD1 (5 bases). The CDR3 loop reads CASSSTVGETQYF. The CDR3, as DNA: TGTGCCAGCTCATCGACAGTCGGGGAGACCCAGTACTTC.